The 27 T cell receptor beta chains below all came from one sample that was sequenced in a study of vaccination and CD4 T cells after COVID-19. Researchers used the Oncomine TCR Beta short-read assay to sequence DNA from cultured CD4+ T cells. TCRdb recomputed calls from the PCR reads with MiXCR, one row per CDR3 protein. The sample holds over 15,000 distinct CDR3 sequences, approximately 52% seen once. Treatment indicated: approximately nine-day PBMC culture with coronavirus spike peptide pools or control peptides (ViraFEST assay). For these receptors, no antigen is known. Sequences were obtained from CD4+ T cells from blood, cultured in vitro. These receptors were taken from a human donor who had recovered from COVID-19.

This chain joins TRBV4-2 and TRBJ2-6; 7 positions agree with TRBD2. The V and J ends lost 0 bases and 0 bases, in that order; junction bases with no gene match: 5. Germline V CDR1 and CDR2: LGHNA, YNFKEQ. This CDR3 spans 18 amino acids. The chain's CDR3 is CASSQDAGVHSGANVLTF. CDR3 sequence (DNA): TGTGCCAGCAGCCAAGATGCGGGGGTTCACTCTGGGGCCAACGTCCTGACTTTC.

The chain joins TRBV6-1 to TRBJ1-6; D not certain. This CDR3 spans 15 amino acids. The germline V gene has CDR1 MNHNS and CDR2 SASEGT. Trimming cost V 4 bases and J 12 bases, with 19 bases left between them. CDR3 sequence reads: CASSGLGAVDGPLHF. In nucleotides, the CDR3 is TGTGCCAGCAGTGGGTTAGGAGCCGTAGATGGACCCCTCCACTTT.

The chain carries TRBV20-1 and TRBJ2-7; D is undetermined. The CDR3 is 13 amino acids. V was pared by 0 bases and J by 2 bases, with 8 bases between. Germline V CDR1 and CDR2: DFQATT, SNEGSKA (reference sequence). CDR3 sequence reads: CSARDRLAYEQYF. In DNA form, the CDR3 reads TGCAGTGCTAGAGATCGATTAGCCTACGAGCAGTACTTC.

The chain has TRBV18 and TRBJ2-7; no definite D call. This CDR3 has 13 residues. Trimming left V 3 bases short and J 0 bases short, with 6 bases between. From germline, CDR1 is KGHSH and CDR2 LQKENI. CDR3 bases: TGTGCCAGCTCACCGGGCCTCTCCTACGAGCAGTACTTC. Amino acid sequence: CASSPGLSYEQYF.

The chain is built from TRBV7-6 and TRBJ1-1; D gene ambiguous. The CDR3 has 14 amino acids. Germline-derived CDR1 and CDR2 are SGHVS and FNYEAQ. V lost 3 bases to trimming and J lost 6 bases, with 14 bases between them. CDR3 bases: TGTGCCAGCAGCTTCCGTGGAAGTGGGGCTGAAGCTTTCTTT. It is translated as CASSFRGSGAEAFF.

The chain has TRBV20-1 and TRBJ2-1; 7 nucleotides agree with TRBD2. V trimming: 4 bases; J trimming: 0 bases; junction bases outside the gene matches: 6. The CDR3 covers 15 residues. Looked up from germline, CDR1 is DFQATT and CDR2 is SNEGSKA (reference sequence). The CDR3, as DNA: TGCAGTGCTAACCCAGCGGGAAGCTCCTACAATGAGCAGTTCTTC. This codes for CSANPAGSSYNEQFF.

This chain connects TRBV28 to TRBJ1-2, with D possibly TRBD1 on 5 matching bases. Germline V gene sequence: CDR1 MDHEN, CDR2 SYDVKM. CDR3 length equals 13 residues. V was trimmed by 4 bases and J by 2 bases, leaving 8 bases between them. For the CDR3, the DNA is TGTGCCAGCAGTTCGGGACGGAACTATGGCTACACCTTC. Amino acids: CASSSGRNYGYTF.

This clonotype occurred a few times. This chain joins TRBV6-5 and TRBJ1-6; D possibly corresponds to TRBD1 (6 bases). CDR1 is MNHEY and CDR2 is SVGAGI in the germline V gene. The CDR3 consists of 16 residues. Deletions cut 0 bases from V and 10 bases from J, with 16 bases between. CDR3 residues: CASSYSLGGAQSPLHF. CDR3 sequence (DNA): TGTGCCAGCAGTTACTCCCTCGGGGGGGCACAATCACCCCTCCACTTT.

DNA for the CDR3: TGCGCCAGCAGCTTGGACAGGACCCCTAACTATGGCTACACCTTC. This translates into CASSLDRTPNYGYTF. This chain joins TRBV5-1 and TRBJ1-2; the D gene is possibly TRBD1 (5 bases). This CDR3 is 15 amino acids long. Germline CDR1 reads SGHRS; CDR2 reads YFSETQ. The V and J ends lost 0 bases and 0 bases respectively, with 9 bases between them.

The chain employs TRBV27 and TRBJ1-2, with D possibly being TRBD1 (6 bases). Germline values: CDR1 MNHEY, CDR2 SMNVEV (reference sequence). V was cut by 4 bases and J by 8 bases, with 23 bases left in between. CDR3 length equals 16 residues. The CDR3 reads CASSSGGGGALVGYTF. CDR3 DNA: TGTGCCAGCAGTTCGGGGGGGGGGGGCGCTTTAGTAGGCTACACCTTC.

This chain uses TRBV19 with TRBJ2-7; TRBD1 agrees at 7 bases. With V trimmed by 5 bases and J by 2 bases, 9 bases remained unmatched. There are 15 residues in the CDR3. Germline assignment: CDR1 LNHDA and CDR2 SQIVND (reference sequence). CDR3 protein: CASSPGQARTYEQYF. The CDR3 nucleotides are TGTGCCAGTAGTCCCGGACAGGCACGAACCTACGAGCAGTACTTC.

In DNA form, the CDR3 reads TGTGCCAGCAGCTTGGGGGTAAGAGTAGAAGCTTTCTTT. This gives the protein CASSLGVRVEAFF. The chain has TRBV7-2 and TRBJ1-1; a possible D gene is TRBD1 (5 bases). CDR1 and CDR2 from the germline V gene are SGHTA and FQGNSA. This CDR3 contains 13 residues. V gave up 3 bases and J gave up 8 bases, with 13 bases separating them.

CDR3 sequence: CATSRDGGRGTEAFF. The CDR3 DNA reads TGTGCCACCAGCAGAGATGGCGGGCGCGGCACTGAAGCTTTCTTT. The chain is built from TRBV15 and TRBJ1-1; D is unclear. The CDR3 has 15 residues. The V and J ends lost 0 bases and 4 bases respectively, with 12 bases between them. Germline V gives CDR1 LNHNV, CDR2 YYDKDF (reference sequence).

The chain couples TRBV19 to TRBJ2-7; D might be TRBD2 (5 bases). The CDR3 has 13 amino acids. The germline V gene encodes CDR1 LNHDA and CDR2 SQIVND (reference sequence). Trimming took 2 bases from V and 2 from J, leaving 7 bases between them. The CDR3 reads CASSISGTYEQYF. The CDR3 bases are TGTGCCAGTAGTATAAGCGGCACCTACGAGCAGTACTTC.

CDR3 sequence reads: CASSAGTTGEQYF. DNA of the CDR3: TGTGCCAGCAGCGCCGGGACTACCGGCGAGCAGTACTTC. The V gene is TRBV9, the J gene TRBJ2-7; TRBD2 agrees at 7 bases. The CDR3 contains 13 residues. Trimming at V came to 3 bases and at J to 6 bases, leaving 6 bases not matched to a gene. Germline CDR1 reads SGDLS; CDR2 reads YYNGEE.

The V gene is TRBV7-3, the J gene TRBJ1-2, with 9 bases lining up with TRBD1. V lost 5 bases and J lost 7; bases outside the gene matches: 8. Germline CDR1 and CDR2: SGHTA and FQGTGA. This CDR3 is 14 amino acids long. This CDR3 is CASSPTGGKGGYTF. Here the CDR3 DNA reads TGTGCCAGCAGCCCTACAGGGGGCAAGGGTGGCTACACCTTC.

This chain joins TRBV20-1 and TRBJ2-7, with 8 bases aligning to TRBD1. The CDR3 spans 15 residues. CDR1 is DFQATT, CDR2 SNEGSKA, per germline (reference sequence). J lost 3 bases, V lost 3 bases, and 10 bases had no gene match. CDR3 sequence: CSARDGQGLNYEQYF. Here the CDR3 DNA reads TGCAGTGCTAGGGATGGACAGGGCCTCAACTACGAGCAGTACTTC.

The chain uses TRBV20-1 and TRBJ1-1, with 7 bases aligning to TRBD1. V trimming: 6 bases; J trimming: 1 base; junction bases outside the gene matches: 5. This CDR3 spans 13 amino acids. In germline, CDR1 is DFQATT, CDR2 SNEGSKA (reference sequence). CDR3 nucleotide sequence: TGCAGTGCCTCCGGGACAGCGAACACTGAAGCTTTCTTT. Protein product: CSASGTANTEAFF.

The V call is TRBV12-5, the J call TRBJ1-3; no definite D call. Germline V lookup: CDR1 LGHNT, CDR2 FRNRAP. The CDR3 is 14 amino acids. V dropped 6 bases and J dropped 12 bases, with 21 bases sitting between them. CDR3: CASGTPGTQEDIYF. The CDR3 region has the DNA TGTGCTAGTGGGACGCCGGGCACTCAGGAGGACATATATTTT.

J is TRBJ1-2 and V is TRBV6-1, with D maybe TRBD1 (5 bases). The V gene lost 5 bases and the J gene lost 3 bases, with 7 bases spanning the gap. CDR3 length equals 12 residues. In germline, CDR1 is MNHNS, CDR2 SASEGT. CDR3 sequence reads: CASSRGDYGYTF. The CDR3 nucleotides are TGTGCCAGCAGTCGGGGGGACTATGGCTACACCTTC.

The rearrangement links TRBV7-9 to TRBJ2-7, with 9 bases that match TRBD2. The CDR3 has 15 residues. V was pared by 1 base and J by 7 bases, with 8 bases of the junction left unmatched. The germline gives CDR1 SEHNR, CDR2 FQNEAQ (reference sequence). CDR3 in amino acids: CASSLVVSGGGEQYF. The CDR3 DNA follows: TGTGCCAGCAGCTTAGTGGTTAGCGGGGGAGGTGAGCAGTACTTC.

The rearrangement links TRBV3-1 to TRBJ2-7, with 11 bases lining up with TRBD2. Trimming at V came to 4 bases and at J to 3 bases, leaving 8 bases not matched to a gene. The CDR3 runs to 16 residues. The germline V gene has CDR1 LGHDT and CDR2 YNNKEL (reference sequence). The CDR3 reads CASSPAFGTSGYEQYF. CDR3 nucleotides: TGTGCCAGCAGCCCTGCCTTCGGGACTAGCGGCTACGAGCAGTACTTC.

The gene calls are TRBV7-2 and TRBJ2-5; D tentatively reads TRBD1 or TRBD2 (5 bases each). V lost 5 bases to trimming and J lost 6 bases, with 19 bases between them. In germline, CDR1 is SGHTA, CDR2 FQGNSA. There are 15 residues in the CDR3. In DNA form, the CDR3 reads TGTGCCAGCAGCCCCATGTGGGCAGGGAGCAAGACCCAGTACTTC. It translates to CASSPMWAGSKTQYF.

The chain employs TRBV7-2 and TRBJ2-7; D unresolved. Germline values: CDR1 SGHTA, CDR2 FQGNSA. V was shortened by 1 base and J by 3 bases, with 13 bases between the two germline ends. This CDR3 is built from 15 residues. CDR3 amino acids: CASSLGSKRNYEQYF. CDR3 in DNA: TGTGCCAGCAGCTTAGGTTCCAAGCGAAACTACGAGCAGTACTTC.

The genes are TRBV6-5 and TRBJ1-4; D is perhaps TRBD1 (6 bases). The CDR3 consists of 15 residues. Germline CDR1 MNHEY, CDR2 SVGAGI. V was shortened by 0 bases and J by 3 bases, with 8 bases between the two germline ends. The CDR3 protein is CASSYSGGSNEKLFF. The CDR3 bases are TGTGCCAGCAGTTACTCAGGGGGATCTAATGAAAAACTGTTTTTT.

This clonotype is large within its sample. This chain links TRBV12-3 or TRBV12-4 with TRBJ2-7; 8 bases fit TRBD1. J was trimmed by 2 bases and V by 6 bases; bases with no gene match: 6. This CDR3 has 14 residues. The CDR3 coding sequence is TGTGCCAGCAGCTACGACAGGGGCCCCTACGAGCAGTACTTC. It translates to CASSYDRGPYEQYF.

The chain uses TRBV6-1 and TRBJ1-6; 11 bases align to TRBD1. After removal of 5 bases from V and 7 bases from J, the junction contained 4 bases not matched to a gene. This CDR3 spans 15 amino acids. The germline V gene has CDR1 MNHNS and CDR2 SASEGT. The CDR3: CASSRGQGGNSPLHF. DNA of the CDR3: TGTGCCAGCAGTCGGGGACAGGGGGGCAATTCACCCCTCCACTTT.